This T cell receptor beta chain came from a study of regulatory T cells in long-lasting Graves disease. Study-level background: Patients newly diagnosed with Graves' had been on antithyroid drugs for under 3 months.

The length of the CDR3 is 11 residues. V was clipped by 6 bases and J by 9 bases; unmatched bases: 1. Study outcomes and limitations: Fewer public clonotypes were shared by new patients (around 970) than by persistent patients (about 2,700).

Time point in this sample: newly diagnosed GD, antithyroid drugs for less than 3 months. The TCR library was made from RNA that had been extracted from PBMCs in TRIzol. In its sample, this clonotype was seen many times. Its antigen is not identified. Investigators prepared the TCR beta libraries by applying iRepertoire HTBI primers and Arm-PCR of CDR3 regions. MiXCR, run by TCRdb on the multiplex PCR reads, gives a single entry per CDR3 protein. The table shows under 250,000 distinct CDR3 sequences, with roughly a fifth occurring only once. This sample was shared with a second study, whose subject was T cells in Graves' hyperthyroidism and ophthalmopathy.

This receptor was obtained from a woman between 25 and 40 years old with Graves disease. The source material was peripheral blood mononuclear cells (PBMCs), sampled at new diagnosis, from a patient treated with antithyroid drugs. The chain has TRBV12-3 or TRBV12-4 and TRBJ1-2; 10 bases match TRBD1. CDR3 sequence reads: CASRDRGSYTF. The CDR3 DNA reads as TGTGCCAGCAGGGACAGGGGGAGCTACACCTTC.